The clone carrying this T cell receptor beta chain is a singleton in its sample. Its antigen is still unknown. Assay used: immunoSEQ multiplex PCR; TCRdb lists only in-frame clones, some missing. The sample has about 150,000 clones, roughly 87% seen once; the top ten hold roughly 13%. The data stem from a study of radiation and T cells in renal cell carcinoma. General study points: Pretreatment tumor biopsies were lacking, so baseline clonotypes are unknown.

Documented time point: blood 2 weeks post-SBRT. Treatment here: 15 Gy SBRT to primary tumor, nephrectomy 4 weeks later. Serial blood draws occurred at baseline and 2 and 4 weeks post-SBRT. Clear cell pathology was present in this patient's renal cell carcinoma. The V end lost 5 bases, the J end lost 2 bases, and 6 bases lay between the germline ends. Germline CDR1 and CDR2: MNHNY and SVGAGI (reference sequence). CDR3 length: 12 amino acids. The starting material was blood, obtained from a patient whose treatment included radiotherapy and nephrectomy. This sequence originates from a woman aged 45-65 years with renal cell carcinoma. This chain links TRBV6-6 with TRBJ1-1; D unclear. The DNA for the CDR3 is TGTGCCAGCAGTGAGGAAAACACTGAAGCTTTCTTT. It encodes CASSEENTEAFF.